This TCR beta chain emerged from a study of PD-L1 blockade in urothelial cancer. Study-level information: Blood yielded a median of approximately 150,000 T cells per sample.

Trimming left V 7 bases short and J 6 bases short, with 17 bases between. The germline V gene has CDR1 SNHLY and CDR2 FYNNEI. There are 14 residues in the CDR3. This clone was recorded once. The antigen is unknown. Generated by immunoSEQ multiplex PCR, the TCRdb table keeps only in-frame clones and is missing some. There are tens of thousands of clones in the sample; 80% to 90% occur only once, and just over 8.5% lies in the top ten. The time point is: peripheral blood 6 weeks after treatment start. Whole-study findings and limits: When measured at 3 weeks, tumor-associated blood clones expanded more in durable-benefit patients.

Material: PBMCs, obtained around atezolizumab (anti-PD-L1) treatment. The clonotype originates from a man aged 65 to 79 with urothelial cancer. The chain uses TRBV2 and TRBJ2-3; TRBD2 is a possible D gene (6 bases). The CDR3 sequence is CASTPAGRVDTQYF. CDR3 bases: TGTGCCAGCACCCCAGCGGGCCGGGTGGATACGCAGTATTTT.